Following are 14 T cell receptor beta chains from one sample sequenced in a study of OX40 agonist ivuxolimab in advanced cancers. Assay: immunoSEQ multiplex PCR; the TCRdb copy retains only in-frame clones and omits some. The sample has roughly 99,000 clones, approximately 90% seen once. The sample here was CD4+ or CD8+ T cells sorted from blood, taken in a trial of the OX40 agonist ivuxolimab. These TCRs come from an adult with an advanced solid tumor such as melanoma, head and neck, liver or kidney cancer.

The chain links TRBV5-4 to TRBJ1-3; no firm D call. CDR1 and CDR2 from the germline V gene are SGHNT and YYREEE (reference sequence). This CDR3 has 15 amino acids. Trimming removed 0 bases from V and 0 bases from J, with 7 bases in between. The CDR3 is CASSLEARSGNTIYF. Here the CDR3 DNA reads TGTGCCAGCAGCTTGGAGGCACGCTCTGGAAACACCATATATTTT.

This rearrangement joins TRBV6-1 to TRBJ1-1; D gene unclear. CDR1 is MNHNS, CDR2 SASEGT, per germline. Deletions cut 2 bases from V and 1 base from J, with 11 bases between. The CDR3 sequence is 15 residues long. CDR3 DNA: TGTGCCAGCAGTGAACTGGGGTTTGGGAACACTGAAGCTTTCTTT. Amino acids: CASSELGFGNTEAFF.

The V and J genes are TRBV29-1 and TRBJ2-7, with D possibly TRBD2 on 5 matching bases. The V end was cut by 5 bases, the J end by 2 bases, with 13 bases between. CDR1 and CDR2 from the germline V gene are SQVTM and ANQGSEA. CDR3 size: 13 residues. CDR3 residues: CSVRRIDTYEQYF. The CDR3 DNA reads TGCAGCGTTAGGAGGATAGACACCTACGAGCAGTACTTC.

The chain has TRBV19 and TRBJ1-3; TRBD1 is a possible D gene (5 bases). Germline V gene sequence: CDR1 LNHDA, CDR2 SQIVND (reference sequence). The CDR3 runs 14 residues. V was pared by 8 bases and J by 8 bases, with 19 bases between. The CDR3 sequence is CASLQGPTKDTIYF. The CDR3 bases are TGTGCCAGTCTTCAGGGCCCCACAAAGGACACCATATATTTT. Full variable domain (missing parts from reference TRBV19 and TRBJ1-3): DGGITQSPKYLFRKEGQNVTLSCEQNLNHDAMYWYRQDPGQGLRLIYYSQIVNDFQKGDIAEGYSVSREKKESFPLTVTSAQKNPTAFYLCASLQGPTKDTIYFGEGSWLTVV.

The gene calls are TRBV29-1 and TRBJ1-1; tentative D call: TRBD1 (5 bases). The V gene lost 3 bases and the J gene lost 5 bases, with 34 bases spanning the gap. The germline CDR1 and CDR2 sequences are SQVTM and ANQGSEA. This CDR3 has 20 amino acids. CDR3 sequence (DNA): TGCAGCGTTGATTCGGCCCACAGTAGGGGCGTTAAGGGCAGTGGGACTGAAGCTTTCTTT. It is translated as CSVDSAHSRGVKGSGTEAFF.

The V gene is TRBV27, the J gene TRBJ2-2; no clear D gene. Trimming removed 0 bases from V and 6 bases from J, with 8 bases in between. CDR3 length: 14 amino acids. Germline V CDR1 and CDR2: MNHEY, SMNVEV (reference sequence). The CDR3: CASSLSRFPGELFF. DNA for the CDR3: TGTGCCAGCAGTTTATCGCGGTTCCCCGGGGAGCTGTTTTTT.

The gene calls are TRBV28 and TRBJ2-1, with D hard to call. V shed 4 bases and J shed 0 bases, with 7 bases lying between them. The CDR3 runs 14 residues. Germline CDR1 reads MDHEN; CDR2 reads SYDVKM. CDR3 loop: CASSYISSYNEQFF. The CDR3 nucleotides are TGTGCCAGCAGTTACATAAGCTCCTACAATGAGCAGTTCTTC.

This clone was recorded only once. CDR3 residues: CASRSNWENIQYF. For the CDR3, the DNA is TGCGCCAGCCGGTCAAACTGGGAAAACATTCAGTACTTC. This sequence joins TRBV5-1 and TRBJ2-4; D uncertain. Trimming removed 7 bases at V and 5 bases at J, with 13 bases between. The germline V gene encodes CDR1 SGHRS and CDR2 YFSETQ. This CDR3 has 13 residues.

The genes are TRBV27 and TRBJ1-5, with D uncertain. The V gene's germline CDR1 is MNHEY and CDR2 SMNVEV (reference sequence). The CDR3 runs to 13 residues. Trimming left V 5 bases short and J 0 bases short, with 5 bases between. CDR3 loop: CASSAYSNQPQHF. The CDR3 DNA follows: TGTGCCAGCAGTGCTTATAGCAATCAGCCCCAGCATTTT.

This sequence joins TRBV29-1 and TRBJ2-1; TRBD1 might be the D (6 bases). CDR1 is SQVTM, CDR2 ANQGSEA, per germline. Between the trimmed V and J ends, which lost 3 bases and 2 bases, there was a span of 8 bases. This CDR3 contains 13 residues. For the CDR3, the DNA is TGCAGCGTTGACGGGACAACCTACAATGAGCAGTTCTTC. Encoded protein: CSVDGTTYNEQFF.

The V call is TRBV5-4, the J call TRBJ2-4; D might be TRBD2 (7 bases). Trimming pared 3 bases from V and 5 bases from J, leaving 15 bases between. This CDR3 contains 15 residues. The germline gives CDR1 SGHNT, CDR2 YYREEE (reference sequence). CDR3 residues: CASSSQRGGENIQYF. For the CDR3, the DNA is TGTGCCAGCAGCTCCCAAAGGGGGGGGGAAAACATTCAGTACTTC.

The CDR3 region has the DNA TGTGCCAGCAGCTACGGCAACCAGGGGGCAGATACGCAGTATTTT. Residues: CASSYGNQGADTQYF. J is TRBJ2-3 and V is TRBV7-2; 7 bases align to TRBD1. CDR1 is SGHTA, CDR2 FQGNSA, per germline. The ends lost 4 bases at V and 4 bases at J; junction bases unmatched: 8. The CDR3 totals 15 residues.

This clone was seen a single time. This CDR3 is CASSTLDSSYEQYF. CDR3 nucleotides: TGCGCCAGCAGTACTCTGGACAGCTCCTACGAGCAGTACTTC. The chain carries TRBV10-2 and TRBJ2-7; D may be TRBD1 (6 bases). Germline CDR1 and CDR2: WSHSY and SAAADI. This CDR3 comprises 14 residues. Trimming stripped 5 bases from V and 0 bases from J, with 11 bases between.

The rearrangement uses TRBV9 and TRBJ1-3; no clear D gene. The CDR3 sequence is 14 residues long. Germline-derived CDR1 and CDR2 are SGDLS and YYNGEE. Trimming cost V 6 bases and J 4 bases, with 14 bases left between them. As DNA, the CDR3 is TGTGCCAGCAACGAGGGTTCTACGGGAAACACCATATATTTT. Translated, it gives CASNEGSTGNTIYF.